The 14 T cell receptor beta chains below all came from one sample that was sequenced in a study of T cell responses to AZD1222 COVID-19 vaccine. Clones were sequenced by immunoSEQ multiplex PCR, and TCRdb holds only the in-frame ones, with some missing. The repertoire includes approximately 140,000 clones, roughly nine tenths of them detected once, and 7.5% to 9.5% sits in the top ten. The sample here was peripheral blood, taken 28 days after the second dose of the MenACWY control vaccine. These receptors were taken from an adult who received the MenACWY meningococcal vaccine as a control.

This chain uses TRBV9 with TRBJ2-6; TRBD1 is a possible D gene (6 bases). Between the trimmed V and J ends, which lost 3 bases and 3 bases, there was a span of 10 bases. This CDR3 region has 15 residues. CDR1 and CDR2 (germline): SGDLS, YYNGEE. The DNA of the CDR3 is TGTGCCAGCAGCGCCGGGACACTTGGGGCCAACGTCCTGACTTTC. It yields the protein CASSAGTLGANVLTF.

The rearrangement joins TRBV6-2 or TRBV6-3 to TRBJ1-5; perhaps TRBD1 as D (5 bases). There are 18 residues in the CDR3. Germline V gene data show CDR1 as MNHEY and CDR2 as SVGEGT. V was shortened by 4 bases and J by 7 bases, with 26 bases between the two germline ends. Here the CDR3 reads CASSSRARGAGSGQPQHF. CDR3 nucleotides: TGTGCCAGCAGTTCGCGGGCCAGAGGAGCAGGGAGCGGGCAGCCCCAGCATTTT.

This rearrangement joins TRBV30 to TRBJ1-1; D not certain. With 0 bases removed from V and 10 bases from J, the gap between germline ends came to 15 bases. CDR3 length equals 13 residues. Germline V gene lookup returns CDR1 GTSNPN and CDR2 SVGIG (reference sequence). The CDR3 reads CAWSVRRSGIAFF. The DNA of the CDR3 is TGTGCCTGGAGTGTACGTAGGTCGGGGATAGCTTTCTTT.

The chain uses TRBV19 and TRBJ2-6, with D tentatively TRBD1 (6 bases). The V gene's germline CDR1 is LNHDA and CDR2 SQIVND (reference sequence). V gave up 5 bases and J gave up 8 bases, with 16 bases separating them. The length of the CDR3 is 15 residues. Written as DNA, the CDR3 is TGTGCCAGTAGTTTATGGACAGACGGGTCCAACGTCCTGACTTTC. It yields the protein CASSLWTDGSNVLTF.

This rearrangement joins TRBV3-1 (or the pseudogene TRBV3-2) to TRBJ1-4, with D possibly TRBD1 on 5 matching bases. The CDR3 contains 14 residues. CDR1 and CDR2 from the germline V gene are LGHDT and YNNKEL (reference sequence). The V end was cut by 4 bases, the J end by 5 bases, with 11 bases between. The CDR3 DNA sequence: TGTGCCAGCAGCCTCGGGGCAGAAAATGAAAAACTGTTTTTT. It specifies CASSLGAENEKLFF.

The chain combines TRBV6-5 with TRBJ2-1; 9 nucleotides align to TRBD2. In germline, CDR1 is MNHEY, CDR2 SVGAGI. CDR3 length: 15 amino acids. V was pared by 5 bases and J by 6 bases, with 8 bases of the junction left unmatched. In DNA form, the CDR3 reads TGTGCCAGCAGTCTGGCGGGGGGGACAACCAATGAGCAGTTCTTC. It yields the protein CASSLAGGTTNEQFF.

V and J are TRBV6-6 and TRBJ1-5; tentatively, D is TRBD1 (5 bases). This CDR3 region has 11 residues. Germline lookup yields CDR1 MNHNY and CDR2 SVGAGI (reference sequence). V lost 5 bases, J lost 12 bases, and 11 bases lay in between. CDR3 amino acids: CASSPGGVQHF. The CDR3 DNA reads as TGTGCCAGCAGTCCCGGAGGGGTCCAGCATTTT.

The J gene is TRBJ2-7, the V gene TRBV6-5; tentatively, D is TRBD1 (6 bases). Germline V gene lookup returns CDR1 MNHEY and CDR2 SVGAGI. Deletions cut 4 bases from V and 0 bases from J, with 10 bases between. CDR3 size: 14 residues. The CDR3 bases are TGTGCCAGCAGTTCGTTGACAGGCTCCTACGAGCAGTACTTC. It is translated as CASSSLTGSYEQYF.

The chain couples TRBV30 to TRBJ2-1, with D tentatively TRBD2 (5 bases). The germline V gene has CDR1 GTSNPN and CDR2 SVGIG (reference sequence). The CDR3 spans 13 residues. Trimming pared 4 bases from V and 6 bases from J, leaving 13 bases between. In DNA form, the CDR3 reads TGTGCCTGGACTCGGACTGGGGTCAATGAGCAGTTCTTC. It codes for CAWTRTGVNEQFF.

The rearrangement joins TRBV11-2 to TRBJ2-2; D is uncertain. The V and J ends lost 3 bases and 6 bases respectively, with 8 bases between them. The germline V gene has CDR1 SGHAT and CDR2 FQNNGV. The CDR3 length is 13 residues. This chain's CDR3 is CASSFGNSGELFF. CDR3 DNA sequence: TGTGCCAGCAGCTTTGGGAATTCCGGGGAGCTGTTTTTT. Looking up the rest from reference TRBV11-2 and TRBJ2-2 gives the full variable domain: EAGVAQSPRYKIIEKRQSVAFWCNPISGHATLYWYQQILGQGPKLLIQFQNNGVVDDSQLPKDRFSAERLKGVDSTLKIQPAKLEDSAVYLCASSFGNSGELFFGEGSRLTVL.

DNA for the CDR3: TGTGCCAGCAGCCTACAGGTAACTGAAGCTTTCTTT. Translated, it gives CASSLQVTEAFF. The rearrangement links TRBV5-6 to TRBJ1-1, with D possibly being TRBD1 (5 bases). The V end was cut by 4 bases, the J end by 5 bases, with 9 bases between. The CDR3 is 12 amino acids. Germline-derived CDR1 and CDR2 are SGHDT and YYEEEE.

The genes are TRBV7-2 and TRBJ2-7; 10 bases are a match to TRBD2. The V segment lost 1 base and the J segment 3 bases; nucleotides outside the gene matches: 9. There are 17 residues in the CDR3. Per germline, CDR1 SGHTA and CDR2 FQGNSA. The CDR3 loop is CASSLVGSSGRHYEQYF. CDR3 bases: TGTGCCAGCAGCTTAGTTGGTAGTAGCGGGAGGCACTACGAGCAGTACTTC.

The V and J genes are TRBV5-1 and TRBJ2-7; 11 nucleotides align to TRBD2. CDR3 length: 15 amino acids. Per the germline V gene, CDR1 is SGHRS and CDR2 is YFSETQ. The J segment lost 0 bases and the V segment lost 4 bases, leaving 3 bases of the junction unmatched. The CDR3 here is CASSPSGGFSYEQYF. DNA for the CDR3: TGCGCCAGCAGCCCTAGCGGGGGGTTCTCCTACGAGCAGTACTTC.

V gene TRBV10-1 combines with J gene TRBJ1-4; unclear D gene. Germline V lookup: CDR1 WNHNN, CDR2 SYGVQD (reference sequence). Trimming stripped 0 bases from V and 3 bases from J, with 8 bases between. This CDR3 has 15 amino acids. In nucleotides, the CDR3 is TGCGCCAGCAGTGAGTCGTACGGATCTAATGAAAAACTGTTTTTT. Translated, it gives CASSESYGSNEKLFF.